These T cell receptor beta chains were read from a single sample in a study of blood T cell repertoires in COVID-19. Some clones are missing from TCRdb's copy, which holds only in-frame ones; the method was immunoSEQ multiplex PCR. The table lists about 120,000 clones, approximately 71% of them singletons. Sequences were obtained from peripheral blood. Receptors originate from a human donor in a cohort sampled during active COVID-19. Both conserved end residues are part of each CDR3. Fields, in order: V gene, clone size, J gene, D gene, CDR3 DNA, CDR3 protein. A D gene is named only where the DNA matches it firmly. The listing skips clone size in some rows; elsewhere it reads once, few, many or a size class.

v_call: TRBV2
clone_size: -
j_call: TRBJ2-5
d_call: -
cdr3_nt: TGTGCCAGCAGTGAAGGTCCGGGATGGGAGACCCAGTACTTC
cdr3_aa: CASSEGPGWETQYF

v_call: TRBV9
clone_size: -
j_call: TRBJ2-1
d_call: TRBD1
cdr3_nt: TGTGCCAGCAGCCTGACAGGGGACAACAATGAGCAGTTCTTC
cdr3_aa: CASSLTGDNNEQFF

v_call: TRBV11-3
clone_size: few
j_call: TRBJ2-1
d_call: TRBD2
cdr3_nt: TGTGCCAGCAGCTTAGAAGGGACTACTGGCAATGAGCAGTTCTTC
cdr3_aa: CASSLEGTTGNEQFF

v_call: TRBV12-5
clone_size: -
j_call: TRBJ2-7
d_call: TRBD1
cdr3_nt: TGTGCTAGTGGTTTAGGCCGGGACAGGGGGGGAAGTCCCTACGAGCAGTACTTC
cdr3_aa: CASGLGRDRGGSPYEQYF

v_call: TRBV3-1/TRBV3-2
clone_size: -
j_call: TRBJ1-2
d_call: TRBD1
cdr3_nt: TGTGCCAGCAGCCCGCTGACAGGGGTGAATGGCTACACCTTC
cdr3_aa: CASSPLTGVNGYTF

v_call: TRBV28
clone_size: -
j_call: TRBJ2-7
d_call: TRBD1
cdr3_nt: TGTGCCAGCAGTGACAGGGGAAGCTCCTACGAGCAGTACTTC
cdr3_aa: CASSDRGSSYEQYF

v_call: TRBV7-9
clone_size: -
j_call: TRBJ1-1
d_call: TRBD1
cdr3_nt: TGTGCCAGCAGCCTTACAGGACAGGGATTGTACACTGAAGCTTTCTTT
cdr3_aa: CASSLTGQGLYTEAFF

v_call: TRBV28
clone_size: -
j_call: TRBJ1-2
d_call: -
cdr3_nt: TGTGCCAGCAGTTCTCCTACCGAGTATGGCTACACCTTC
cdr3_aa: CASSSPTEYGYTF

v_call: TRBV20-1
clone_size: -
j_call: TRBJ1-1
d_call: -
cdr3_nt: TGCAGTGCTATTATGAACACTGAAGCTTTCTTT
cdr3_aa: CSAIMNTEAFF

v_call: TRBV25-1
clone_size: -
j_call: TRBJ2-6
d_call: -
cdr3_nt: TGTGCCAGCAGTCCTCCCGAGCAAGGGGCTGGGGCCAACGTCCTGACTTTC
cdr3_aa: CASSPPEQGAGANVLTF